The 19 T cell receptor beta chains presented below share a single source sample, sequenced in a study of tumor and adjacent non-tumor tissue in lung cancer. No cell sorting was done before RNA was extracted from the tissue. The library came from three nested PCR rounds adapted from ARM-PCR protocols. TCRdb reanalysed the multiplex PCR reads using MiXCR and keeps one entry per CDR3 protein. The repertoire holds some 77,000 distinct CDR3 sequences, with around 65% as singletons. The source material was lung tumor tissue. These receptors came from a woman in her 70s with non-small cell lung cancer.

This clonotype showed up just a few times. Its ends do not fully match the called genes, so a read error is possible. V gene TRBV28 combines with J gene TRBJ1-2; D possibly corresponds to TRBD1 (5 bases). The CDR3 is 13 amino acids. CDR1 and CDR2 from the germline V gene are MDHEN and SYDVKM. The CDR3 DNA reads as TGTGACAGCAGTGCGGGGGGTAATTATGGCTACACCTTC. Its protein product is CDSSAGGNYGYTF.

This clonotype was seen ten or more times. The chain recombines TRBV5-1 with TRBJ2-1; D not resolved. The CDR3 length is 11 residues. Trimming shortened V by 2 bases and J by 8 bases, and 5 bases separated the two germline ends. The germline V gene encodes CDR1 SGHRS and CDR2 YFSETQ. The CDR3 sequence: CASSFVHEQFF. The CDR3, as DNA: TGCGCCAGCAGCTTCGTCCATGAGCAGTTCTTC.

On this clonotype itself: The final CDR3 position lacks the conserved phenylalanine or tryptophan, pointing to a likely read error. This chain uses TRBV11-3 with TRBJ2-3; D not certain. V lost 1 base and J 7 bases, leaving 12 bases between the germline ends. Germline V gene lookup returns CDR1 SGHNT and CDR2 YENEEA. The CDR3 is made up of 14 amino acids. This chain's CDR3 is CASSLVGSSHTQYS. In DNA, the CDR3 is TGTGCCAGCAGCTTAGTTGGTTCTTCACATACGCAGTATTCT.

Comment on this clonotype: The CDR3 does not end in the conserved phenylalanine or tryptophan, so this is likely a read error. The DNA is omitted, as the CDR3 cannot be located on it reliably, and the CDR3 follows TCRdb's listing. V usage is TRBV6-5 and J usage is TRBJ1-1; TRBD1, the table's D call, lacks a check against the DNA. Germline loops: CDR1 MNHEY, CDR2 SVGAGI. Both ends counted, the CDR3 spans 15 residues. This CDR3 is CASSSSGGGHTETFL.

The gene calls are TRBV12-3 or TRBV12-4 and TRBJ1-1; D perhaps matches TRBD1 (6 bases). V was trimmed by 4 bases and J by 4 bases, leaving 16 bases between them. The CDR3 sequence is 15 residues long. CDR3: CASSWGNWGATEAFF. CDR3 DNA sequence: TGTGCCAGCAGTTGGGGAAACTGGGGGGCCACTGAAGCTTTCTTT.

This clonotype is medium-sized by share. The chain employs TRBV6-2 or TRBV6-3 and TRBJ2-5; D gene uncertain. V lost 2 bases, J lost 3 bases, and 1 base lay in between. This CDR3 has 11 residues. CDR1 is MNHEY, CDR2 SVGEGT, per germline. CDR3 region: CASSYEETQYF. CDR3 nucleotide sequence: TGTGCCAGCAGTTACGAAGAGACCCAGTACTTC.

On this clonotype itself: One junction end disagrees with the germline gene, perhaps due to a read error. This chain connects TRBV7-8 to TRBJ2-3; no clear D. CDR1 and CDR2 from the germline V gene are SGHVS and FQNEAQ. The CDR3 totals 17 residues. The CDR3: CASSLGYMGGSIDTQYF. The DNA for the CDR3 is TGTGCCAGCAGCTTAGGCTATATGGGTGGAAGCATAGATACGCAGTATTTT.

About this clonotype: At one of its ends the junction is not consistent with the germline gene, which may arise from a read error. The chain combines TRBV12-3 or TRBV12-4 with TRBJ2-5, with 11 positions matching TRBD2. CDR3 length: 12 amino acids. CDR3 protein: CAGTLAGETQHF. The CDR3 DNA reads as TGTGCCGGCACACTAGCGGGAGAGACCCAGCACTTC.

This chain connects TRBV18 to TRBJ1-1; 12 nucleotides agree with TRBD1. The CDR3 totals 13 residues. The junction had 2 bases not matched to a gene; V was cut back by 4 bases and J by 8 bases. Germline CDR1 KGHSH, CDR2 LQKENI. The chain's CDR3 is CASSHGTGGEAFF. CDR3 nucleotide sequence: TGTGCCAGCTCACACGGGACAGGGGGCGAAGCTTTCTTT.

Of note for this clonotype: One end of the junction varies from germline; a read error may be responsible. CDR3 nucleotides: TGTGCCTCCGAAGGCCAAGGTCCCAATGGCTACACATTC. Its translation: CASEGQGPNGYTF. The chain links TRBV6-1 to TRBJ1-2; D not resolved. Germline CDR1 and CDR2: MNHNS and SASEGT. CDR3 length: 13 amino acids.

A note on this clonotype: The junction departs from the called germline gene at one end, perhaps through a read error. This CDR3 reads CANGPGIAGGYEQHF. The DNA of the CDR3 is TGTGCCAATGGGCCGGGGATAGCGGGGGGATACGAGCAGCACTTC. The chain links TRBV6-5 to TRBJ2-7; 10 nucleotides match TRBD2. The CDR3 consists of 15 residues. Germline-derived CDR1 and CDR2 are MNHEY and SVGAGI.

The V and J genes are TRBV6-1 and TRBJ2-3; weak D call: TRBD2 (5 bases). CDR1 MNHNS and CDR2 SASEGT come from the germline V gene. The CDR3 extends over 15 amino acids. The CDR3 nucleotides are TGTGCTATCATAGACCAAGCGGCCTACACAGATACGCAGTATTTT. It codes for CAIIDQAAYTDTQYF.

A remark on this clonotype: An end of the junction does not agree with germline; a read error may underlie this. The V gene is TRBV12-3 or TRBV12-4, the J gene TRBJ1-1, with D unclear. The CDR3 contains 13 residues. The CDR3 here is CASSLSKNTEAFF. The CDR3 coding sequence is TGTGCCAGCAGTCTGTCTAAGAACACAGAAGCTTTCTTT.

In its sample, this clonotype was seen many times. The rearrangement uses TRBV6-5 and TRBJ2-7; weak D call: TRBD2 (6 bases). This CDR3 region has 15 residues. The germline V gene encodes CDR1 MNHEY and CDR2 SVGAGI. V was pared by 0 bases and J by 3 bases, with 12 bases between. CDR3 sequence (DNA): TGTGCCAGCAGTTACTCGAGGCGGGGCTACTACGAGCAGTACTTC. It is translated as CASSYSRRGYYEQYF.

This clonotype was seen a single time. The CDR3 region has the DNA TGTGCCAGCAGCATAGGCGTCCTCGCAGACAATGAGCGATTCTTC. Its protein is CASSIGVLADNERFF. V gene TRBV11-3 combines with J gene TRBJ2-1; D is unresolved. The V gene lost 5 bases and the J gene lost 16 bases, with 27 bases spanning the gap. The CDR3 is 15 residues long. CDR1 and CDR2 from the germline V gene are SGHNT and YENEEA. The variable domain in full, with the rest retrieved from reference TRBV11-3 and TRBJ2-1, is EAGVVQSPRYKIIEKKQPVAFWCNPISGHNTLYWYLQNLGQGPELLIRYENEEAVDDSQLPKDRFSAERLKGVDSTLKIQPAELGDSAVYLCASSIGVLADNERFFGPGTRLTVL.

The J gene is TRBJ1-1, the V gene TRBV28, with TRBD1 matching over 7 bases. The CDR3 has 15 amino acids. V was clipped by 8 bases and J by 0 bases; unmatched bases: 9. The germline gives CDR1 MDHEN, CDR2 SYDVKM. For the CDR3, the DNA is TGTGCCAGCTCACCAACAGGGGACATGAACACTGAAGCTTTCTTT. Translated: CASSPTGDMNTEAFF.

Regarding this clonotype: One junction end disagrees with the germline gene, perhaps due to a read error. The rearrangement joins TRBV11-3 to TRBJ2-2; D is ambiguous. Germline V gives CDR1 SGHNT, CDR2 YENEEA. The CDR3 consists of 18 residues. CDR3 in amino acids: CTSSLKGYGRAKTGELFF. DNA of the CDR3: TGTACCAGCAGCTTAAAAGGTTACGGACGGGCGAAGACCGGGGAGCTGTTTTTT.

J is TRBJ1-2 and V is TRBV6-6; the match to TRBD1 covers 8 bases. V lost 6 bases, J lost 9 bases, and 6 bases stayed unmatched. Germline V gene lookup returns CDR1 MNHNY and CDR2 SVGAGI (reference sequence). The CDR3 has 12 amino acids. The CDR3 loop is CASRAGGSCYTF. CDR3 in DNA: TGTGCCAGCAGGGCAGGGGGCTCATGCTACACCTTC.

In the case of this clonotype: The junction departs from germline at one end; a sequencing error may be responsible. V is TRBV12-3 or TRBV12-4 and J is TRBJ2-1; no firm D call. The CDR3 loop spans 14 amino acids. DNA of the CDR3: TGTTCCAGCACGACTTGGGCCTCGGTGAATGAGCAGTTCTTC. Residues: CSSTTWASVNEQFF.